These 10 T cell receptor beta chains originate from one sample sequenced in a study of cytomegalovirus exposure and HLA in healthy donors. Use of 60 Vbeta and 13 Jbeta primers characterized the PCR. Only in-frame clones appear in the TCRdb table, and some are missing; sequencing was by immunoSEQ multiplex PCR. The repertoire holds some 180,000 clones, with about three quarters as singletons. The specimen sequenced was PBMCs. The receptors derive from a young man in good health and CMV-seronegative.

In this sample, this clone turned up once. J is TRBJ2-7 and V is TRBV6-6, with D maybe TRBD1 (6 bases). V lost 1 base, J lost 4 bases, and 14 bases lay in between. Germline loops: CDR1 MNHNY, CDR2 SVGAGI (reference sequence). This CDR3 has 15 residues. The CDR3: CASSYWPGERYEQYF. The CDR3 bases are TGTGCCAGCAGTTACTGGCCAGGGGAAAGGTACGAGCAGTACTTC.

The chain couples TRBV7-9 to TRBJ2-5; possible D gene TRBD1, 6 bases. V lost 5 bases, J lost 1 base, and 23 bases lay in between. The CDR3 length is 18 residues. Per germline, CDR1 SEHNR and CDR2 FQNEAQ (reference sequence). The CDR3 is CASSPGAALRDPQETQYF. CDR3 DNA sequence: TGTGCCAGCAGCCCAGGGGCGGCCTTGAGGGACCCCCAAGAGACCCAGTACTTC.

This clone has a handful of counts. The rearrangement uses TRBV9 and TRBJ2-2; 8 nucleotides match TRBD2. The CDR3 runs 16 residues. Germline CDR1 SGDLS, CDR2 YYNGEE. Losses at the gene ends were 3 bases for V and 0 bases for J; bases not matched to a gene: 4. CDR3: CASSGRSGANTGELFF. CDR3 coding DNA: TGTGCCAGCAGCGGCCGTAGCGGGGCGAACACCGGGGAGCTGTTTTTT.

This rearrangement joins TRBV7-2 to TRBJ1-2; tentative D call: TRBD1 (6 bases). Per germline, CDR1 SGHTA and CDR2 FQGNSA. CDR3 length: 15 residues. Trimming left V 5 bases short and J 4 bases short, with 17 bases between. The CDR3 protein is CASSPSEGVPYGYTF. The DNA of the CDR3 is TGTGCCAGCAGCCCCTCCGAGGGGGTCCCCTATGGCTACACCTTC. The variable domain in full, completed from reference TRBV7-2 and TRBJ1-2, reads GAGVSQSPSNKVTEKGKDVELRCDPISGHTALYWYRQSLGQGLEFLIYFQGNSAPDKSGLPSDRFSAERTGGSVSTLTIQRTQQEDSAVYLCASSPSEGVPYGYTFGSGTRLTVV.

As concerns this clone: The identical CDR3 is also encoded by other nucleotide sequences in the sample. For the CDR3, the DNA is TGCGCCAGCTCGTCTAGCGCCTACGAGCAGTACTTC. Translation: CASSSSAYEQYF. The rearrangement uses TRBV5-1 and TRBJ2-7; possible D gene TRBD2, 6 bases. The CDR3 loop spans 12 amino acids. V shed 7 bases and J shed 2 bases, with 10 bases lying between them. Germline V gene sequence: CDR1 SGHRS, CDR2 YFSETQ.

The CDR3 loop reads CASIGQGHGGYGYTF. DNA of the CDR3: TGTGCCAGCATCGGACAGGGGCACGGAGGGTATGGCTACACCTTC. The rearrangement links TRBV25-1 to TRBJ1-2, with 9 bases fitting TRBD1. The germline CDR1 and CDR2 sequences are MGHDK and SYGVNS. This CDR3 has 15 amino acids. V shed 7 bases and J 5 bases; nucleotides not matched to a gene: 11.

CDR3 in DNA: TGTGCCAGCAGCCCTCCGGGCAATCAGCCCCAGCATTTT. It codes for CASSPPGNQPQHF. This chain connects TRBV28 to TRBJ1-5; D ambiguous. Germline V lookup: CDR1 MDHEN, CDR2 SYDVKM. The CDR3 spans 13 residues. Trimming removed 6 bases at V and 2 bases at J, with 8 bases between.

The CDR3 region has the DNA TGTGCCTGGAGTCGGGTCAGCACAGATACGCAGTATTTT. This gives the protein CAWSRVSTDTQYF. The gene calls are TRBV30 and TRBJ2-3; unclear D gene. The V and J ends lost 2 bases and 0 bases respectively, with 6 bases between them. Germline V gives CDR1 GTSNPN, CDR2 SVGIG (reference sequence). The CDR3 has 13 amino acids.

V usage is TRBV5-4 and J usage is TRBJ2-6; 10 nucleotides align to TRBD2. The CDR3 runs 18 residues. Germline assignment: CDR1 SGHNT and CDR2 YYREEE (reference sequence). After removal of 0 bases from V and 4 bases from J, the junction contained 7 bases not matched to a gene. CDR3 coding DNA: TGTGCCAGCAGCTTGGCCGGGCTAGCGGGAGCCGGGGCCAACGTCCTGACTTTC. This codes for CASSLAGLAGAGANVLTF.

This clone has just a few counts. This rearrangement joins TRBV7-2 to TRBJ1-2; 10 positions match TRBD1. The V and J ends lost 4 bases and 8 bases, in that order; junction bases with no gene match: 10. Looked up from germline, CDR1 is SGHTA and CDR2 is FQGNSA. The CDR3 length is 15 residues. DNA of the CDR3: TGTGCCAGCAGCTGGCCCGACAGGGGGCTGGGAGGCTACACCTTC. This sequence encodes CASSWPDRGLGGYTF. The whole variable domain, filled in from reference TRBV7-2 and TRBJ1-2, reads GAGVSQSPSNKVTEKGKDVELRCDPISGHTALYWYRQSLGQGLEFLIYFQGNSAPDKSGLPSDRFSAERTGGSVSTLTIQRTQQEDSAVYLCASSWPDRGLGGYTFGSGTRLTVV.